This T cell receptor beta chain stems from a study of OX40 agonist ivuxolimab in advanced cancers. Study as a whole: Each dose-escalation patient presented with hepatocellular carcinoma, melanoma, renal cell or head and neck cancer. Patients with prior anti-PD-1, anti-PD-L1 or anti-CTLA-4 therapy were eligible; 35% to 50% had some. Study results and limitations: In CD8+ T cells, expanded clones were on average more numerous than in CD4+. The study observed clonal expansion of CD4+ and CD8+ blood T cells by week 6 at 0.1 to 3.0 mg/kg.

Germline-derived CDR1 and CDR2 are MGHRA and YSYEKL. The CDR3 runs 15 residues. Trimming shortened V by 2 bases and J by 1 base, and 11 bases separated the two germline ends. Produced via immunoSEQ multiplex PCR; TCRdb's table is partial and in-frame only. This sample has about 100,000 clones, with 85% to 95% found just once. In regard to this clone: No antigen is known for it.

The rearrangement uses TRBV4-1 and TRBJ1-1; TRBD1 might be the D (6 bases). The sequence was obtained from an adult with an advanced solid tumor such as melanoma, head and neck, liver or kidney cancer. This specimen was CD4+ or CD8+ T cells sorted from blood, taken in a trial of the OX40 agonist ivuxolimab. The chain's CDR3 is CASSQLDRSNTEAFF. The DNA for the CDR3 is TGCGCCAGCAGCCAACTAGACAGGTCGAACACTGAAGCTTTCTTT.